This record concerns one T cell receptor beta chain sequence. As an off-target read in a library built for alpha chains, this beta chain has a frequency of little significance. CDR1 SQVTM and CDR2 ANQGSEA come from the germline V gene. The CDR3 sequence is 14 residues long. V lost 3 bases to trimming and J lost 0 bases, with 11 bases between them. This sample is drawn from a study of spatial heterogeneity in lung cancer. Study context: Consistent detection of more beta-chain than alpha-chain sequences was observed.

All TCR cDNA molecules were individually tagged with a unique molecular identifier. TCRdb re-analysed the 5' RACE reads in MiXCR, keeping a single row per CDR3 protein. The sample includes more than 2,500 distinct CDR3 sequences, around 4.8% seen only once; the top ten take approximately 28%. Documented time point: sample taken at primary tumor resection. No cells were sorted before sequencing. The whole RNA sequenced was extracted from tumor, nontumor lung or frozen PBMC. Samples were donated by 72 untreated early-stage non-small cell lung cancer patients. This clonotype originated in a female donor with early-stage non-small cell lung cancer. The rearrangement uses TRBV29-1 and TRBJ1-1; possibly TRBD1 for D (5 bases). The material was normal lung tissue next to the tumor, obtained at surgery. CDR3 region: CSVEGPGLNTEAFF. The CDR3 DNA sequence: TGCAGCGTTGAGGGGCCAGGGTTGAACACTGAAGCTTTCTTT.